These 2 T cell receptor beta chains came from one sample sequenced in a study of shared T cell receptors in the human thymus. Sequencing used immunoSEQ multiplex PCR; TCRdb keeps in-frame clones, though not all of them. This table holds hundreds of thousands of clones, roughly 94% found once. Input material: thymocytes. These receptor sequences come from a human donor.

This sequence joins TRBV28 and TRBJ1-2; D is uncertain. The CDR3 is 16 amino acids. The V end lost 3 bases, the J end lost 2 bases, and 16 bases lay between the germline ends. Germline V lookup: CDR1 MDHEN, CDR2 SYDVKM. The DNA of the CDR3 is TGTGCCAGCAGTTTCAGGTCCCTCCGCGAAAACTATGGCTACACCTTC. Residues: CASSFRSLRENYGYTF.

The chain combines TRBV11-2 with TRBJ2-7; D possibly corresponds to TRBD2 (6 bases). CDR3 length equals 14 residues. Trimming shortened V by 4 bases and J by 3 bases, and 13 bases separated the two germline ends. Germline-derived CDR1 and CDR2 are SGHAT and FQNNGV. The CDR3 DNA is TGTGCCAGCAGCTCGGGGGACGCGGACTACGAGCAGTACTTC. It is translated as CASSSGDADYEQYF. Using reference TRBV11-2 and TRBJ2-7 for the parts outside the CDR3, the full variable domain is EAGVAQSPRYKIIEKRQSVAFWCNPISGHATLYWYQQILGQGPKLLIQFQNNGVVDDSQLPKDRFSAERLKGVDSTLKIQPAKLEDSAVYLCASSSGDADYEQYFGPGTRLTVT.